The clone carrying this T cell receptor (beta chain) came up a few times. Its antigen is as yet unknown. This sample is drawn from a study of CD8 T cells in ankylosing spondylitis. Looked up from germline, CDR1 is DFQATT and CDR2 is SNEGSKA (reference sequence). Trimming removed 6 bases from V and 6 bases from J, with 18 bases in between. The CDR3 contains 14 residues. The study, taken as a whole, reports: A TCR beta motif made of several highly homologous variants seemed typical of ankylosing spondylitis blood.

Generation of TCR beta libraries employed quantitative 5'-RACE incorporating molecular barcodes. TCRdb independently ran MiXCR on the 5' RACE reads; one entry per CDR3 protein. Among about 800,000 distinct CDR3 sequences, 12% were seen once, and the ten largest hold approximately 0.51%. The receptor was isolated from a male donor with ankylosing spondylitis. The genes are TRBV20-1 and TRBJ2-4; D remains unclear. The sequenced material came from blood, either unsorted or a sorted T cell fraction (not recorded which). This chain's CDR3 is CSAPRPSEANIQYF. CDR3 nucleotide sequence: TGCAGTGCGCCGCGACCCAGCGAGGCAAACATTCAGTACTTC.